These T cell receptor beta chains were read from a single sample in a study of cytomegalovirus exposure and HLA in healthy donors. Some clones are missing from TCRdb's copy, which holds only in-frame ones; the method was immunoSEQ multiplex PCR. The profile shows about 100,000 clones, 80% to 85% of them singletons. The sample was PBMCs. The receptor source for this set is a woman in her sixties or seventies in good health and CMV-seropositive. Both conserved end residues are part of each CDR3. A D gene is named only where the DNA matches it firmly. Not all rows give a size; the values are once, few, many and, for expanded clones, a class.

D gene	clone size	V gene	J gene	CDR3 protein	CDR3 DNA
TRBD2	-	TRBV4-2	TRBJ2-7	CASSQDLATSNEQYF	TGTGCCAGCAGCCAAGATTTAGCGACTAGCAACGAGCAGTACTTC
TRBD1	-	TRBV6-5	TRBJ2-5	CASSYNRGLETQYF	TGTGCCAGCAGTTATAACAGGGGGCTGGAGACCCAGTACTTC
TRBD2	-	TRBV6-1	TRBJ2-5	CASSEAWEGWETQYF	TGTGCCAGCAGTGAAGCGTGGGAGGGCTGGGAGACCCAGTACTTC
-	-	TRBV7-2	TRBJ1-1	CASSLVAGVNTEAFF	TGTGCCAGCAGCTTGGTGGCAGGGGTGAACACTGAAGCTTTCTTT
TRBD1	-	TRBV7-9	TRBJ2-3	CASSFIRDSSDTQYF	TGTGCCAGCAGCTTCATCAGGGACAGCTCAGATACGCAGTATTTT
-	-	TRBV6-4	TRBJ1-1	CASSDTPGQSTTNTEAFF	TGTGCCAGCAGTGACACCCCGGGACAAAGTACGACGAACACTGAAGCTTTCTTT
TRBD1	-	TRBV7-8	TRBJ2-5	CASSSTGGMTQYF	TGTGCCAGCAGTTCGACAGGGGGAATGACCCAGTACTTC
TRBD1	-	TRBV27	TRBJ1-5	CASKQGAPNSNQPQHF	TGTGCCAGCAAACAGGGGGCCCCTAATAGCAATCAGCCCCAGCATTTT
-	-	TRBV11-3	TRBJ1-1	CASSLGAGFMNTEAFF	TGTGCCAGCAGCTTGGGGGCAGGGTTCATGAACACTGAAGCTTTCTTT
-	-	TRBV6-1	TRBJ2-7	CAAQRENEQYF	TGTGCCGCCCAGAGGGAAAACGAGCAGTACTTC
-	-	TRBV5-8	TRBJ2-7	CASTNLQGYEQYF	TGTGCCAGCACCAATCTACAGGGTTACGAGCAGTACTTC
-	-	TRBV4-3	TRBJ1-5	CASSQGTQKSSNQPQHF	TGCGCCAGCAGCCAGGGGACACAAAAAAGTAGCAATCAGCCCCAGCATTTT
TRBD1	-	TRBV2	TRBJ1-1	CASSEATYRGRDEAFF	TGTGCCAGCAGTGAAGCAACGTACAGGGGGCGGGATGAAGCTTTCTTT
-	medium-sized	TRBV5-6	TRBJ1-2	CASSFGETYGYTF	TGTGCCAGCAGCTTTGGAGAGACCTATGGCTACACCTTC
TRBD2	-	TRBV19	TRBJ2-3	CASTPGTSVFSSTDTQYF	TGTGCCAGTACCCCCGGGACTAGCGTATTCTCTAGCACAGATACGCAGTATTTT
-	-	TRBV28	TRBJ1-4	CASSPTGLGSEKLFF	TGTGCCAGCAGCCCCACAGGGCTTGGGAGTGAAAAACTGTTTTTT
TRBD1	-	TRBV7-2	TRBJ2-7	CASSFDRGTYEQYF	TGTGCCAGCAGCTTTGACAGGGGCACCTACGAGCAGTACTTC
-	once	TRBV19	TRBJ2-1	CASSTRDYNEQFF	TGTGCCAGTAGTACCCGGGACTACAATGAGCAGTTCTTC
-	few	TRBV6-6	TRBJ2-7	CASRAVDEQYF	TGTGCCAGCAGGGCAGTTGACGAGCAGTACTTC
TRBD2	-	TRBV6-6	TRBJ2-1	CASMKAGDGYNEQFF	TGTGCCAGCATGAAGGCGGGAGACGGCTACAATGAGCAGTTCTTC
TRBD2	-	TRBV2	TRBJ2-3	CASRRTSGSVTDTQYF	TGTGCCAGCAGGAGGACTAGCGGGAGTGTAACGGATACGCAGTATTTT
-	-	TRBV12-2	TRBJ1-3	CASRTSTGANSGNTIYF	TGTGCAAGTCGCACTTCGACAGGGGCCAACTCTGGAAACACCATATATTTT
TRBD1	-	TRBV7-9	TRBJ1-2	CASSRTGDGYTF	TGTGCCAGCAGCCGGACAGGGGATGGCTACACCTTC
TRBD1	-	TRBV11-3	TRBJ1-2	CASSSGDSYGYTF	TGTGCCAGCAGCTCCGGGGACAGCTATGGCTACACCTTC
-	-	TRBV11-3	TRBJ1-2	CASSLRGGRANYGYTF	TGTGCCAGCAGCTTACGGGGAGGTCGGGCTAACTATGGCTACACCTTC
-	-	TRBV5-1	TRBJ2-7	CASSSRVTPYEQYF	TGCGCCAGCAGCTCCCGGGTCACCCCCTACGAGCAGTACTTC
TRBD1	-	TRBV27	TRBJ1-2	CASSSTVGQAFYGYTF	TGTGCCAGCAGTTCCACGGTGGGACAGGCGTTCTATGGCTACACCTTC
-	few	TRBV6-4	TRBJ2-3	CASSEKQGTDTQYF	TGTGCCAGCAGTGAAAAACAGGGCACAGATACGCAGTATTTT
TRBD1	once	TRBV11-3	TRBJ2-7	CASSFRTGESSYEQYF	TGTGCCAGCAGCTTTAGGACAGGTGAAAGCTCCTACGAGCAGTACTTC
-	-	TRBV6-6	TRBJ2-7	CASSQSSGEQYF	TGTGCCAGCAGTCAAAGTTCGGGCGAGCAGTACTTC
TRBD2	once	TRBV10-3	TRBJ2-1	CAISDQPGTSGESSYNEQFF	TGTGCCATCAGTGACCAACCCGGGACTAGCGGGGAGAGCTCCTACAATGAGCAGTTCTTC